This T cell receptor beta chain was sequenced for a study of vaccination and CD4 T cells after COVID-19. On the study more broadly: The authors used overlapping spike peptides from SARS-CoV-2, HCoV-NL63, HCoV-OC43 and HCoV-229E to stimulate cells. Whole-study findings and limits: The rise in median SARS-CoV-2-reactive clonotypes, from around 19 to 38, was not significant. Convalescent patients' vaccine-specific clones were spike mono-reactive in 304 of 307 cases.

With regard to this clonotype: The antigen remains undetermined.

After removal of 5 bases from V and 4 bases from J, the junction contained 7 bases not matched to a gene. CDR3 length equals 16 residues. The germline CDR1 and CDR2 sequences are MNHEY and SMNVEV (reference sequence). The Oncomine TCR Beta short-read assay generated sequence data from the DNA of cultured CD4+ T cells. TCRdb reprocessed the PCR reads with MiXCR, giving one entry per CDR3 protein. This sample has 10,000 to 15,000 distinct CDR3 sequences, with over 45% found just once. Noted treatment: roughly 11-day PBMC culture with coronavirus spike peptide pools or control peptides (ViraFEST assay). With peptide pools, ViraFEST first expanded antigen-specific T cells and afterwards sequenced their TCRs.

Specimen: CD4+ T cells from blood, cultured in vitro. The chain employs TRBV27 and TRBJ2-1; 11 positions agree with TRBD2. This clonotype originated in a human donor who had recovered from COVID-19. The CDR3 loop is CASSHTSGGPYNEQFF. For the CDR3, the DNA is TGTGCCAGCAGTCACACTAGCGGGGGCCCATACAATGAGCAGTTCTTC.